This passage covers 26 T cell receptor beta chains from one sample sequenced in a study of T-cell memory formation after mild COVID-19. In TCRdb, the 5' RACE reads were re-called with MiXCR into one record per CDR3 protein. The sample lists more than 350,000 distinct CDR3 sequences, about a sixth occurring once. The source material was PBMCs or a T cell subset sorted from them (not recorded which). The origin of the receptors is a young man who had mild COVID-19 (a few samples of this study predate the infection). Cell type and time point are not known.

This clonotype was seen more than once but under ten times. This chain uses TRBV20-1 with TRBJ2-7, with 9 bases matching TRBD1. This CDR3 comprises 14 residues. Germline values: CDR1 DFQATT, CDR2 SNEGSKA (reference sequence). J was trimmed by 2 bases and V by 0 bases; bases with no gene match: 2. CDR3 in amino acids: CSAREGTGTYEQYV. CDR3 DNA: TGCAGTGCTAGAGAGGGGACAGGGACCTACGAGCAGTACGTC.

The CDR3 DNA sequence: TGCAGTGCTCGGGGGACAGTTGGAGATACGCAGTATTTT. Its protein product is CSARGTVGDTQYF. The chain couples TRBV20-1 to TRBJ2-3; TRBD1 is a possible D gene (7 bases). The CDR3 is made up of 13 amino acids. Trimming shortened V by 5 bases and J by 5 bases, and 14 bases separated the two germline ends. From germline, CDR1 is DFQATT and CDR2 SNEGSKA (reference sequence).

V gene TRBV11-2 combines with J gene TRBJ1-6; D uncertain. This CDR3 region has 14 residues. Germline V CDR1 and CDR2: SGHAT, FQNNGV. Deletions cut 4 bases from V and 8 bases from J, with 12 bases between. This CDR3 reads CASSWAVMDSPLHF. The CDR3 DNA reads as TGTGCCAGCAGCTGGGCAGTTATGGATTCACCCCTCCACTTT.

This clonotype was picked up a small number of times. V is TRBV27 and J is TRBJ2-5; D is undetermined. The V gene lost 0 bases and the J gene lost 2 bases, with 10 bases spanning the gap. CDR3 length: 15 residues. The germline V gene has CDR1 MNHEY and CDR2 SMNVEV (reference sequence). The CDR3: CASSLSVGVQETQYF. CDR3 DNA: TGTGCCAGCAGTTTATCGGTCGGAGTACAAGAGACCCAGTACTTC.

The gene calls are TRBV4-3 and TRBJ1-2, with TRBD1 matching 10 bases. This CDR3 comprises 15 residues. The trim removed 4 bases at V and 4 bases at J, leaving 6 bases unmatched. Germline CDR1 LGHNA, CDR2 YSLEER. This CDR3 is CASSPGQGEPYGYTF. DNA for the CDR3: TGCGCCAGCAGCCCCGGACAGGGGGAGCCCTATGGCTACACCTTC.

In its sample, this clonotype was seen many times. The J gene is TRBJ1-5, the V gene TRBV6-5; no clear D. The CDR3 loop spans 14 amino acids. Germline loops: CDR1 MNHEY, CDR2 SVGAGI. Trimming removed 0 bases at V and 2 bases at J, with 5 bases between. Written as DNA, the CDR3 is TGTGCCAGCAGTTACTCCGGCGGCAATCAGCCCCAGCATTTT. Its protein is CASSYSGGNQPQHF.

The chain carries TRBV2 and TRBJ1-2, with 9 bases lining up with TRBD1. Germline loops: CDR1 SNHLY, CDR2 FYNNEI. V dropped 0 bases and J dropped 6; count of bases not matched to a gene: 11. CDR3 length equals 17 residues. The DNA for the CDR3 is TGTGCCAGCAGTGAAGCGCTTCGAGGGACAGGGTCCGATGGCTACACCTTC. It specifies CASSEALRGTGSDGYTF.

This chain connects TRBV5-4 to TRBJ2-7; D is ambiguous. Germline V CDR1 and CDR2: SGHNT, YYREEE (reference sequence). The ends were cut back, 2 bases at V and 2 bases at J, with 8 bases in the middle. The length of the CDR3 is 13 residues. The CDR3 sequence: CASSFLGTYEQYF. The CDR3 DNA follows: TGTGCCAGCAGCTTCCTGGGCACCTACGAGCAGTACTTC. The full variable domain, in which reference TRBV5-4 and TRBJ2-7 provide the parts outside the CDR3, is ETGVTQSPTHLIKTRGQQVTLRCSSQSGHNTVSWYQQALGQGPQFIFQYYREEENGRGNFPPRFSGLQFPNYSSELNVNALELDDSALYLCASSFLGTYEQYFGPGTRLTVT.

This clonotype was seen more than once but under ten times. CDR3 amino acids: CSVADGNLAAYEQYF. DNA of the CDR3: TGCAGCGTGGCCGACGGGAACCTTGCGGCCTACGAGCAGTACTTC. The chain is built from TRBV29-1 and TRBJ2-7, with D possibly matching TRBD2 (5 bases). This CDR3 region has 15 residues. Germline V gene lookup returns CDR1 SQVTM and CDR2 ANQGSEA. V lost 6 bases and J 2 bases, leaving 20 bases between the germline ends.

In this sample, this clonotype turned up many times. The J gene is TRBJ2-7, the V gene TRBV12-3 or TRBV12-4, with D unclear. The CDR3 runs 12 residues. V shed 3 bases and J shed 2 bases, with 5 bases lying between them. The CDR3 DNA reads TGTGCCAGCAGTTTTGGACCCTACGAGCAGTACGTC. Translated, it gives CASSFGPYEQYV.

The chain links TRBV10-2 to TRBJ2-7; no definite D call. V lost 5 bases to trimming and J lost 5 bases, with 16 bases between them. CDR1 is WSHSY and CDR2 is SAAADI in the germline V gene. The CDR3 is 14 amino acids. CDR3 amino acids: CASSPWSPEDEQYF. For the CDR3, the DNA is TGCGCCAGCAGTCCCTGGTCACCCGAAGACGAGCAGTACTTC.

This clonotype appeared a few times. DNA of the CDR3: TGCAGTGCACCTGGACAGAGCCACGGGGAGCTGTTTTTT. Translation: CSAPGQSHGELFF. V and J are TRBV20-1 and TRBJ2-2, with D perhaps matching TRBD1 (6 bases). CDR1 DFQATT and CDR2 SNEGSKA come from the germline V gene (reference sequence). V dropped 6 bases and J dropped 7 bases, with 15 bases sitting between them. The CDR3 loop spans 13 amino acids.

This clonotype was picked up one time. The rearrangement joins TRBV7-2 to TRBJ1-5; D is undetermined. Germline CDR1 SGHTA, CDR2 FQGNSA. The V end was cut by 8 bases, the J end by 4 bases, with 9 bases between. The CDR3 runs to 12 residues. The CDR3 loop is CASGRWNQPQHF. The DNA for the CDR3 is TGTGCCAGCGGGCGCTGGAATCAGCCCCAGCATTTT.

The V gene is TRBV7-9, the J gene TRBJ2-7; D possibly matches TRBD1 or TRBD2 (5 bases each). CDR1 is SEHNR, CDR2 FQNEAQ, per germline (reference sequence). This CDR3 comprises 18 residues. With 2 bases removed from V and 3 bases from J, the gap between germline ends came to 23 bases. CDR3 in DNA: TGTGCCAGCAGCTTATCCGACAGCTTCTCGGGGTGGAACTACGAGCAGTACTTC. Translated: CASSLSDSFSGWNYEQYF.

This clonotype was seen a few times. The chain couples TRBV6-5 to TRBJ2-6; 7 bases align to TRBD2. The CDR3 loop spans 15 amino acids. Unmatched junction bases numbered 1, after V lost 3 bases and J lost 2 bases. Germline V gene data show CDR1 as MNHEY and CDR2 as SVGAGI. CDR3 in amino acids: CASSYGGAGANVLTF. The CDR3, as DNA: TGTGCCAGCAGTTATGGGGGGGCTGGGGCCAACGTCCTGACTTTC.

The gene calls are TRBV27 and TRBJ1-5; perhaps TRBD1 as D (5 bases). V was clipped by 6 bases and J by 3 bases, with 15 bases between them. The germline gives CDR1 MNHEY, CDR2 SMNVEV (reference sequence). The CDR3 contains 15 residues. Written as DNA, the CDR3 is TGTGCCAGCAGCATGGGGGATGGATTCAATCAGCCCCAGCATTTT. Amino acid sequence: CASSMGDGFNQPQHF.

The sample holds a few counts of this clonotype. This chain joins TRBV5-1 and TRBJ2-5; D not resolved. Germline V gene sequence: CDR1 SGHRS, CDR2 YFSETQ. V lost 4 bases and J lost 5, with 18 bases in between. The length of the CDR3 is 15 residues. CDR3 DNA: TGCGCCAGCAGCCCAGGCCCGGTACTCCTTGAGACCCAGTACTTC. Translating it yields CASSPGPVLLETQYF.

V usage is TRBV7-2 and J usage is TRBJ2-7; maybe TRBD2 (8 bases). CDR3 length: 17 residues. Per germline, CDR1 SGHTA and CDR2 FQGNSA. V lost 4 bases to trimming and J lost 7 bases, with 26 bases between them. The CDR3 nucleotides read TGTGCCAGCAGCTCCCCCGAGGGACTAGGGGCAGGGGGAGAGCAGTACGTC. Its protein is CASSSPEGLGAGGEQYV.

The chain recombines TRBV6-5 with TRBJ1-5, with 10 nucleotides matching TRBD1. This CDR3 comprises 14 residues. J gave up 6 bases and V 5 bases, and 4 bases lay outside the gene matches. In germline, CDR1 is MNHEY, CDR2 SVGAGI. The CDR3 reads CASSTGQGSQPQHF. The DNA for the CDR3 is TGTGCCAGCAGTACGGGACAGGGGAGTCAGCCCCAGCATTTT.

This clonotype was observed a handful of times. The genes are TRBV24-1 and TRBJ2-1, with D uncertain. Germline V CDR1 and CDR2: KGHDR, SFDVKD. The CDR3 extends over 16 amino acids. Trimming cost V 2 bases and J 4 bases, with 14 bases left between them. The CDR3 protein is CATSDSHSIPYNEQFF. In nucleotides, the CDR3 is TGTGCCACCAGTGATTCACACTCCATCCCGTACAATGAGCAGTTCTTC.

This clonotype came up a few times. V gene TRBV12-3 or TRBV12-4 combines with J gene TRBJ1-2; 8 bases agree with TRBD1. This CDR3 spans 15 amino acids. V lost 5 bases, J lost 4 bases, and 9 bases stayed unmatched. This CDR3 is CASSPGGRGGYGYTF. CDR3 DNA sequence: TGTGCCAGCAGTCCAGGGGGCAGGGGGGGCTATGGCTACACCTTC.

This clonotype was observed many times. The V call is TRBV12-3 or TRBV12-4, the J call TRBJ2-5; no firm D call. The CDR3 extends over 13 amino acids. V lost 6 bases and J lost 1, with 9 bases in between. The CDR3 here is CASRRSAQETQYF. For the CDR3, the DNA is TGTGCCAGCAGACGGAGCGCCCAAGAGACCCAGTACTTC.

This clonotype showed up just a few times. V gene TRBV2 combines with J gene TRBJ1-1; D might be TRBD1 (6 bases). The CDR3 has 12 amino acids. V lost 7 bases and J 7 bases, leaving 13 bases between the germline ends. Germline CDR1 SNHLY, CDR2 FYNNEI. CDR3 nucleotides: TGTGCCAGCACGACAGGTTTAGGTGAAGCTTTCTTT. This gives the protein CASTTGLGEAFF.

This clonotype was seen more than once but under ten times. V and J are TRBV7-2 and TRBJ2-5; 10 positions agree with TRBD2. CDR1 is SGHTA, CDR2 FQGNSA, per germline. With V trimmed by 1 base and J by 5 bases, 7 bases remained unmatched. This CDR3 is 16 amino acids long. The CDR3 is CASSLVLAGHGETQYF. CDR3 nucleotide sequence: TGTGCCAGCAGCTTAGTACTAGCGGGGCATGGGGAGACCCAGTACTTC.

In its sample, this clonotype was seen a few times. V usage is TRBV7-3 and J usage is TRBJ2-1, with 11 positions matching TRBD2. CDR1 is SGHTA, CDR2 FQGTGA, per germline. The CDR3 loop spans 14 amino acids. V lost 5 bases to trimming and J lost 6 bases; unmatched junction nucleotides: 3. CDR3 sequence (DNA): TGTGCCAGCAGCGAGGGACTAGCGGCCAATGAGCAGTTCTTC. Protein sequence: CASSEGLAANEQFF.

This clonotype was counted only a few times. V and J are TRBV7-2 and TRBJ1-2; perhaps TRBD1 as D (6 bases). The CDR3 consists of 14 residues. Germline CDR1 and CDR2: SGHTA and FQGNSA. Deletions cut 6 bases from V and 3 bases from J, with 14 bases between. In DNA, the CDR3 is TGTGCCAGCAGACCAACAGGGTTAGACTATGGCTACACCTTC. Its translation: CASRPTGLDYGYTF.